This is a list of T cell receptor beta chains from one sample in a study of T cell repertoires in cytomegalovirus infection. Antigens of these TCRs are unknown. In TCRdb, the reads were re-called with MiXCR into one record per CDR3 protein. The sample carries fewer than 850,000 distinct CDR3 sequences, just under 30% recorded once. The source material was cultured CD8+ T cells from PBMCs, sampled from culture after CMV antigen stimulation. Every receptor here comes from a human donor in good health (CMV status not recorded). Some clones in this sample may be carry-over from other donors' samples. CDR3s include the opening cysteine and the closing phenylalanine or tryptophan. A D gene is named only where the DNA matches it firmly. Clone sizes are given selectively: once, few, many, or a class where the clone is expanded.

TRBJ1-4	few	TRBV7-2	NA	CASSLLEDRREKLFF	TGTGCCAGCAGCTTATTAGAGGACAGAAGAGAAAAACTGTTTTTT
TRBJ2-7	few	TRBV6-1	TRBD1	CASSTWTGGSYEQYF	TGTGCCAGCAGTACCTGGACAGGGGGCTCTTACGAGCAGTACTTC
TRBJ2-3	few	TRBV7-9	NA	CASSLRRGIDTQYF	TGTGCCAGCAGCCTTCGCCGGGGGATAGATACGCAGTATTTT
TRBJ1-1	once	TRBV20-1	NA	CSATLGAGLTEAFF	TGCAGTGCTACCCTGGGGGCGGGGCTCACTGAAGCTTTCTTT
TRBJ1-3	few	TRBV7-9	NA	CASSLARFYAVSGNTIYF	TGTGCCAGCAGCTTAGCGCGGTTCTATGCAGTCTCTGGAAACACCATATATTTT
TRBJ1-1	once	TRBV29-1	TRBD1	CSGGYRGVNTEAFF	TGCAGCGGAGGGTACAGGGGAGTGAACACTGAAGCTTTCTTT
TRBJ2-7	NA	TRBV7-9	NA	CASSLEEGPREQYF	TGTGCCAGCAGCTTAGAAGAAGGGCCGCGAGAGCAGTACTTC
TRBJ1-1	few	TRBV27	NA	CASSPTGRRPMNTEAFF	TGTGCCAGCAGTCCGACGGGACGACGCCCCATGAACACTGAAGCTTTCTTT
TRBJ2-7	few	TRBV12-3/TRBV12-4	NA	CASSLNPNSYYEQYF	TGTGCCAGCAGTTTAAATCCCAACAGTTACTACGAGCAGTACTTC
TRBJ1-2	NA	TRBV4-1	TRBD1	CASSQWTGSNYGYTF	TGCGCCAGCAGCCAATGGACAGGGTCTAACTATGGCTACACCTTC
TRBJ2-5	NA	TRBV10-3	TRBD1	CAIKWDREETQYF	TGTGCCATCAAATGGGACAGGGAAGAGACCCAGTACTTC
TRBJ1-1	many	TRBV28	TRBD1	CASSYRGLGTEAFF	TGTGCCAGCAGTTACAGGGGGCTTGGAACTGAAGCTTTCTTT
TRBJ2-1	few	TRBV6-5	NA	CASSYGASVGNEQFF	TGTGCCAGCAGTTACGGAGCTAGCGTTGGAAATGAGCAGTTCTTC
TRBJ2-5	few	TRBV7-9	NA	CASSLGARPSQETQYF	TGTGCCAGCAGCTTAGGGGCTCGACCCAGCCAAGAGACCCAGTACTTC
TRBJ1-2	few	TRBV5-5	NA	CASSLAEEWNGYTF	TGTGCCAGCAGCCTGGCCGAGGAATGGAATGGCTACACCTTC